This T cell receptor (beta chain) was identified in a study of blood T cell repertoires in COVID-19. Study details: PBMCs, B-cell-depleted T cells, or T cells provided the cDNA or gDNA that made up the material.

The count of this clone is one. This CDR3 has 13 amino acids. Germline assignment: CDR1 SEHNR and CDR2 FQNEAQ (reference sequence). Trimming removed 3 bases at V and 4 bases at J, with 9 bases between. Data came from immunoSEQ multiplex PCR; TCRdb stores just in-frame clones and leaves some out. The sample gives about 150,000 clones, around 87% of which show up once; roughly 6.1% is in the top ten. The chain links TRBV7-9 to TRBJ1-1; D is unresolved. The receptor was derived from a man at least 80 years old with acute or convalescent COVID-19. Sequenced: peripheral blood. CDR3 nucleotides: TGTGCCAGCAGCTTCCGGTCCGTCACTGAAGCTTTCTTT. This gives the protein CASSFRSVTEAFF. Variable domain in full (rest from reference TRBV7-9 and TRBJ1-1): DTGVSQNPRHKITKRGQNVTFRCDPISEHNRLYWYRQTLGQGPEFLTYFQNEAQLEKSRLLSDRFSAERPKGSFSTLEIQRTEQGDSAMYLCASSFRSVTEAFFGQGTRLTVV.